The 29 T cell receptor beta chains below come from one sample, sequenced in a study of cytomegalovirus exposure and HLA in healthy donors. PCR amplification relied on 60 Vbeta primers (plus 13 Jbeta primers). TCRdb's table, derived via immunoSEQ multiplex PCR, lists solely in-frame clones and lacks some. The table has under 300,000 clones, about 80% seen once. The source material was PBMCs. The receptors originated from an older woman in good health and CMV-seropositive.

This chain links TRBV6-1 with TRBJ2-1; D is ambiguous. The CDR3 is made up of 16 amino acids. V dropped 3 bases and J dropped 0 bases, with 12 bases sitting between them. Per the germline V gene, CDR1 is MNHNS and CDR2 is SASEGT. The CDR3 is CASSENRVPSYNEQFF. The CDR3 nucleotides read TGTGCCAGCAGTGAGAACCGGGTACCCTCCTACAATGAGCAGTTCTTC.

The rearrangement joins TRBV7-2 to TRBJ2-7, with 7 bases lining up with TRBD1. This CDR3 is 15 amino acids long. V dropped 1 base and J dropped 0; count of bases not matched to a gene: 3. The germline V gene has CDR1 SGHTA and CDR2 FQGNSA. The CDR3 sequence is CASSLVRQGSYEQYF. The CDR3 nucleotides are TGTGCCAGCAGCTTAGTCAGACAGGGCTCCTACGAGCAGTACTTC.

The genes are TRBV5-4 and TRBJ2-2, with TRBD1 identical over 10 bases. The ends lost 1 base at V and 4 bases at J; junction bases unmatched: 1. Per the germline V gene, CDR1 is SGHNT and CDR2 is YYREEE (reference sequence). This CDR3 is 15 amino acids long. The CDR3 region has the DNA TGTGCCAGCAGCTTGTGGGACAGGGGCACCGGGGAGCTGTTTTTT. Protein sequence: CASSLWDRGTGELFF.

The CDR3, as DNA: TGTGCCAGCAGGTTGGGAGGGCTCTCTGGAAACACCATATATTTT. Protein product: CASRLGGLSGNTIYF. The chain combines TRBV28 with TRBJ1-3, with D hard to call. Per the germline V gene, CDR1 is MDHEN and CDR2 is SYDVKM. The CDR3 has 15 amino acids. Trimming cost V 6 bases and J 0 bases, with 12 bases left between them.

This clone was counted once. The chain has TRBV6-1 and TRBJ2-5; TRBD2 might be the D (7 bases). CDR3 length equals 15 residues. In germline, CDR1 is MNHNS, CDR2 SASEGT. V lost 3 bases, J lost 2 bases, and 13 bases lay in between. CDR3 residues: CASSDGGPFQETQYF. CDR3 coding DNA: TGTGCCAGCAGTGACGGGGGGCCTTTTCAAGAGACCCAGTACTTC.

The chain has TRBV15 and TRBJ2-1; D unclear. The CDR3 consists of 16 residues. The V end was cut by 0 bases, the J end by 0 bases, with 9 bases between. The germline gives CDR1 LNHNV, CDR2 YYDKDF (reference sequence). CDR3 amino acids: CATSRDLSSSYNEQFF. As DNA, the CDR3 is TGTGCCACCAGCAGAGATCTAAGTTCCTCCTACAATGAGCAGTTCTTC.

The chain uses TRBV28 and TRBJ1-4; D unclear. The CDR3 length is 12 residues. The V end was cut by 6 bases, the J end by 7 bases, with 9 bases between. Germline CDR1 MDHEN, CDR2 SYDVKM. CDR3 nucleotides: TGTGCCAGCAGGTCTTGGCTTGAAAAACTGTTTTTT. Protein: CASRSWLEKLFF.

The gene calls are TRBV7-8 and TRBJ2-1; tentatively, D is TRBD2 (6 bases). The germline gives CDR1 SGHVS, CDR2 FQNEAQ. The CDR3 is 16 amino acids. V dropped 7 bases and J dropped 0 bases, with 16 bases sitting between them. The CDR3 bases are TGTGCCAGCAACCTCTACGGAGGGAACTCCTACAATGAGCAGTTCTTC. It codes for CASNLYGGNSYNEQFF. Complete variable domain (other parts from reference TRBV7-8 and TRBJ2-1): GAGVSQSPRYKVAKRGQDVALRCDPISGHVSLFWYQQALGQGPEFLTYFQNEAQLDKSGLPSDRFFAERPEGSVSTLKIQRTQQEDSAVYLCASNLYGGNSYNEQFFGPGTRLTVL.

The chain is built from TRBV4-2 and TRBJ2-7; the D gene is possibly TRBD2 (6 bases). Germline CDR1 and CDR2: LGHNA and YNFKEQ. There are 16 residues in the CDR3. V was pared by 3 bases and J by 0 bases, with 15 bases between. In DNA form, the CDR3 reads TGTGCCAGCAGCCAGGGGGACTTCTTGAGCTCCTACGAGCAGTACTTC. Amino acids: CASSQGDFLSSYEQYF.

A few counts support this clone. The chain combines TRBV6-5 with TRBJ2-4; a weak D match, TRBD1 (5 bases). The CDR3 is made up of 12 amino acids. The V gene's germline CDR1 is MNHEY and CDR2 SVGAGI. V was shortened by 5 bases and J by 8 bases, with 10 bases between the two germline ends. The CDR3 sequence is CASSPGKHIQYF. The CDR3 DNA is TGTGCCAGCAGTCCAGGGAAACACATTCAGTACTTC.

The chain is built from TRBV29-1 and TRBJ1-2, with D possibly matching TRBD1 (6 bases). CDR3 length: 13 amino acids. The ends were cut back, 6 bases at V and 0 bases at J, with 11 bases in the middle. In germline, CDR1 is SQVTM, CDR2 ANQGSEA. The DNA for the CDR3 is TGCAGCGTGACAGGCCCTACTAACTATGGCTACACCTTC. As protein: CSVTGPTNYGYTF.

This clone was detected only a few times. The rearrangement uses TRBV27 and TRBJ1-1, with 8 bases identical to TRBD1. The V gene end was trimmed by 6 bases and the J gene end by 2 bases; junction bases not matched to a gene: 5. The CDR3 consists of 14 residues. Germline V gives CDR1 MNHEY, CDR2 SMNVEV (reference sequence). CDR3 DNA: TGTGCCAGCAGGACAGGGGCATCAAACACTGAAGCTTTCTTT. This translates into CASRTGASNTEAFF.

The gene calls are TRBV18 and TRBJ2-5; D might be TRBD2 (5 bases). This CDR3 contains 14 residues. Deletions cut 3 bases from V and 2 bases from J, with 10 bases between. Germline-derived CDR1 and CDR2 are KGHSH and LQKENI. Here the CDR3 DNA reads TGTGCCAGCTCACCGGCGCCGGGACAAGAGACCCAGTACTTC. Residues: CASSPAPGQETQYF. Using reference TRBV18 and TRBJ2-5 for the parts outside the CDR3, the full variable domain is NAGVMQNPRHLVRRRGQEARLRCSPMKGHSHVYWYRQLPEEGLKFMVYLQKENIIDESGMPKERFSAEFPKEGPSILRIQQVVRGDSAAYFCASSPAPGQETQYFGPGTRLLVL.

This CDR3 is CASSPGVDTEAFF. CDR3 nucleotide sequence: TGTGCCAGCAGCCCAGGGGTTGACACTGAAGCTTTCTTT. This rearrangement joins TRBV5-4 to TRBJ1-1, with a tentative D call TRBD1 (6 bases). Germline V lookup: CDR1 SGHNT, CDR2 YYREEE (reference sequence). The CDR3 length is 13 residues. V was clipped by 4 bases and J by 3 bases, with 10 bases between them.

The chain employs TRBV10-3 and TRBJ1-5; D unresolved. Germline V CDR1 and CDR2: ENHRY, SYGVKD. Trimming left V 3 bases short and J 3 bases short, with 15 bases between. The CDR3 length is 16 residues. CDR3 nucleotide sequence: TGTGCCATCAGTGAAGATGGGCGGGAGAACAATCAGCCCCAGCATTTT. Its translation: CAISEDGRENNQPQHF.

This clone was seen only once. The rearrangement uses TRBV5-1 and TRBJ2-7; perhaps TRBD1 as D (5 bases). V lost 1 base, J lost 3 bases, and 8 bases lay in between. CDR1 and CDR2 from the germline V gene are SGHRS and YFSETQ. The CDR3 covers 13 residues. CDR3 loop: CASSLSRDYEQYF. DNA of the CDR3: TGCGCCAGCAGCTTGAGCAGGGACTACGAGCAGTACTTC.

The CDR3 bases are TGTGCCAGCAGCTTCGAACAGGCCTATGGCTACACCTTC. This gives the protein CASSFEQAYGYTF. The chain joins TRBV7-9 to TRBJ1-2, with D possibly TRBD1 on 5 matching bases. The CDR3 spans 13 residues. Germline CDR1 reads SEHNR; CDR2 reads FQNEAQ (reference sequence). Deletions cut 3 bases from V and 4 bases from J, with 9 bases between.

The V and J genes are TRBV10-3 and TRBJ1-4; a weak D match, TRBD1 (5 bases). Germline CDR1 is ENHRY and CDR2 is SYGVKD. This CDR3 is built from 18 residues. V shed 2 bases and J shed 8 bases, with 24 bases lying between them. CDR3: CAISEGSGAGARGEKLFF. The CDR3 nucleotides read TGTGCCATCAGTGAGGGGTCGGGTGCGGGCGCCCGGGGGGAAAAACTGTTTTTT.

The CDR3 region is CASSRDRGRETQYF. DNA of the CDR3: TGTGCCAGCAGTCGTGACAGGGGTAGGGAGACCCAGTACTTC. The rearrangement links TRBV6-1 to TRBJ2-5; 8 positions agree with TRBD1. This CDR3 is built from 14 residues. Germline-derived CDR1 and CDR2 are MNHNS and SASEGT. V lost 5 bases, J lost 5 bases, and 7 bases stayed unmatched.

The chain combines TRBV7-9 with TRBJ1-3; D gene uncertain. Germline V gene data show CDR1 as SEHNR and CDR2 as FQNEAQ (reference sequence). The germline V and J ends were trimmed by 2 bases and 4 bases, with 9 bases remaining between them. The CDR3 consists of 14 residues. CDR3 protein: CASSLSAGGNTIYF. In nucleotides, the CDR3 is TGTGCCAGCAGCTTATCCGCGGGAGGAAACACCATATATTTT.

V usage is TRBV29-1 and J usage is TRBJ2-6, with a weak D call TRBD1 (5 bases). Germline lookup yields CDR1 SQVTM and CDR2 ANQGSEA. V was shortened by 2 bases and J by 4 bases, with 12 bases between the two germline ends. The CDR3 extends over 15 amino acids. The CDR3 DNA is TGCAGCGTTGAATTCATCCCAGGGGGGGCCAACGTCCTGACTTTC. It encodes CSVEFIPGGANVLTF.

The sample holds a few counts of this clone. A single base separates this from a much larger clone, so it may be a read error. V is TRBV11-3 and J is TRBJ2-5; TRBD2 matches 11 bases. The CDR3 consists of 16 residues. Germline V CDR1 and CDR2: SGHNT, YENEEA. The junction had 6 bases not matched to a gene; V was cut back by 5 bases and J by 1 base. In nucleotides, the CDR3 is TGTGCCAGCAGCCCCCGGACTAGCGGGTTCCAAGAGACCCAGTACTTC. Residues: CASSPRTSGFQETQYF.

J is TRBJ2-7 and V is TRBV19; 9 bases fit TRBD1. Germline assignment: CDR1 LNHDA and CDR2 SQIVND (reference sequence). J lost 5 bases, V lost 4 bases, and 6 bases had no gene match. CDR3 length: 14 amino acids. As DNA, the CDR3 is TGTGCCAGTAGTAACAGGGGGCTCGTGGACGAGCAGTACTTC. Translated: CASSNRGLVDEQYF.

This chain uses TRBV11-2 with TRBJ2-2, with 8 bases lining up with TRBD2. Germline loops: CDR1 SGHAT, CDR2 FQNNGV. V dropped 1 base and J dropped 7; count of bases not matched to a gene: 8. The CDR3 runs 16 residues. The CDR3 DNA reads TGTGCCAGCAGCTTAGGGCCAGCGGGAGAGGTCGGGGAGCTGTTTTTT. Translated, it gives CASSLGPAGEVGELFF.

The CDR3 loop is CASSIGGNRNYGYTF. The CDR3 DNA follows: TGTGCCAGTAGTATAGGCGGCAACCGGAACTATGGCTACACCTTC. This chain links TRBV19 with TRBJ1-2; D ambiguous. V was trimmed by 1 base and J by 2 bases, leaving 11 bases between them. The V gene's germline CDR1 is LNHDA and CDR2 SQIVND (reference sequence). The CDR3 covers 15 residues.

This chain uses TRBV27 with TRBJ1-3, with TRBD1 matching 8 bases. The germline V gene encodes CDR1 MNHEY and CDR2 SMNVEV (reference sequence). The trim removed 8 bases at V and 4 bases at J, leaving 10 bases unmatched. CDR3 length equals 15 residues. This CDR3 reads CASGETGVLGNTIYF. Written as DNA, the CDR3 is TGTGCCAGCGGAGAGACAGGGGTTTTGGGAAACACCATATATTTT.

This clone was found once. V gene TRBV5-1 combines with J gene TRBJ2-1; 9 nucleotides align to TRBD1. V lost 1 base to trimming and J lost 6 bases; unmatched junction nucleotides: 11. Germline V CDR1 and CDR2: SGHRS, YFSETQ. The CDR3 has 17 residues. The CDR3 loop is CASSLSRDRVGGNEQFF. The CDR3, as DNA: TGCGCCAGCAGCTTGTCCCGGGACAGGGTTGGCGGCAATGAGCAGTTCTTC.

The chain uses TRBV12-5 and TRBJ1-2; a weak D match, TRBD1 (5 bases). Trimming pared 3 bases from V and 8 bases from J, leaving 13 bases between. CDR1 is LGHNT and CDR2 is FRNRAP in the germline V gene. The CDR3 runs 13 residues. The CDR3 loop is CASGLEGRWGYTF. The CDR3 nucleotides read TGTGCTAGTGGTTTAGAGGGGAGGTGGGGCTACACCTTC.

The V and J genes are TRBV23-1 and TRBJ1-5; D gene unclear. TRBV23-1 is an open reading frame, and its role is uncertain. V dropped 7 bases and J dropped 1 base, with 8 bases sitting between them. This CDR3 region has 13 residues. The CDR3 loop reads CASTDTSNQPQHF. CDR3 in DNA: TGCGCCAGCACAGACACCAGCAATCAGCCCCAGCATTTT.